This T cell receptor beta chain appears in the sequencing data of a study of cytomegalovirus exposure and HLA in healthy donors. Primers included in the PCR were 60 Vbeta and 13 Jbeta primers. Generated by immunoSEQ multiplex PCR, the TCRdb table keeps only in-frame clones and is missing some. There are around 91,000 clones in the sample; about three quarters occur only once, and 4% to 5.5% lies in the top ten. This clone was counted between two and nine times. Its specificity is unknown. Germline V gives CDR1 SGHAT, CDR2 FQNNGV. Trimming left V 4 bases short and J 3 bases short, with 13 bases between. There are 14 residues in the CDR3. Study-wide findings and caveats: Available immune exposure information was restricted to CMV serostatus only.

This TCR came from a male donor in good health and CMV-seropositive. This rearrangement joins TRBV11-2 to TRBJ2-7; perhaps TRBD1 as D (6 bases). Source material: PBMCs. CDR3 in amino acids: CASSSYGTFYEQYF. The CDR3 DNA reads as TGTGCCAGCAGCTCCTACGGGACATTCTACGAGCAGTACTTC.